This passage covers 30 T cell receptor beta chains from one sample sequenced in a study of cytomegalovirus exposure and HLA in healthy donors. The primer mix had 60 Vbeta and 13 Jbeta primers. Using immunoSEQ multiplex PCR, the repertoire was profiled, and TCRdb retains in-frame clones only, with some absent. The top ten hold roughly 3.9% of the sample, which has 100,000 to 150,000 clones, 65% to 80% seen once. The sequencing sample was made of PBMCs. Source of these receptors: a male donor in good health and CMV-seropositive.

CDR3 nucleotide sequence: TGTGCCACAATTAGCGGGGGGGCAGGGGGTGAGCAGTTCTTC. It is translated as CATISGGAGGEQFF. V gene TRBV2 combines with J gene TRBJ2-1; 11 positions match TRBD2. CDR1 SNHLY and CDR2 FYNNEI come from the germline V gene. J gave up 9 bases and V 10 bases, and 11 bases lay outside the gene matches. The CDR3 extends over 14 amino acids.

This clone showed up just a few times. The rearrangement links TRBV2 to TRBJ2-7; tentatively, D is TRBD1 (5 bases). Germline-derived CDR1 and CDR2 are SNHLY and FYNNEI. The germline V and J ends were trimmed by 3 bases and 2 bases, with 11 bases remaining between them. The CDR3 consists of 14 residues. CDR3 sequence: CASSDRGGAYEQYF. As DNA, the CDR3 is TGTGCCAGCAGTGATAGGGGCGGTGCCTACGAGCAGTACTTC. The full variable domain, completed using reference TRBV2 and TRBJ2-7, is EPEVTQTPSHQVTQMGQEVILRCVPISNHLYFYWYRQILGQKVEFLVSFYNNEISEKSEIFDDQFSVERPDGSNFTLKIRSTKLEDSAMYFCASSDRGGAYEQYFGPGTRLTVT.

The V gene is TRBV6-1, the J gene TRBJ2-5; 7 nucleotides align to TRBD2. The trim removed 5 bases at V and 5 bases at J, leaving 11 bases unmatched. This CDR3 contains 15 residues. Germline V gene data show CDR1 as MNHNS and CDR2 as SASEGT. This CDR3 reads CASSLGAGDVETQYF. The CDR3 DNA sequence: TGTGCCAGCAGTCTAGGGGCGGGGGACGTGGAGACCCAGTACTTC.

The chain has TRBV2 and TRBJ2-1, with 10 bases matching TRBD1. V was clipped by 4 bases and J by 6 bases; unmatched bases: 3. Germline V gives CDR1 SNHLY, CDR2 FYNNEI. The CDR3 runs 14 residues. CDR3 coding DNA: TGTGCCAGCAGTGCGGACAGGGGGGTCAATGAGCAGTTCTTC. Amino acids: CASSADRGVNEQFF. Full variable domain (missing parts from reference TRBV2 and TRBJ2-1): EPEVTQTPSHQVTQMGQEVILRCVPISNHLYFYWYRQILGQKVEFLVSFYNNEISEKSEIFDDQFSVERPDGSNFTLKIRSTKLEDSAMYFCASSADRGVNEQFFGPGTRLTVL.

The genes are TRBV19 and TRBJ2-2, with 7 bases identical to TRBD1. Looked up from germline, CDR1 is LNHDA and CDR2 is SQIVND (reference sequence). J gave up 6 bases and V 7 bases, and 14 bases lay outside the gene matches. The CDR3 extends over 16 amino acids. CDR3 DNA: TGTGCCAGTAACCATAGGTCCCCGACAGGGTCCGGGGAGCTGTTTTTT. Protein sequence: CASNHRSPTGSGELFF.

Regarding this clone: A read error may produce the germline difference seen at one junction end. The chain combines TRBV19 with TRBJ2-6, with D possibly TRBD1 on 5 matching bases. Germline V gene sequence: CDR1 LNHDA, CDR2 SQIVND (reference sequence). The CDR3 is 16 amino acids. The CDR3 DNA follows: TGTGCCAGTAGGGAGACCGCAGTCTCTGGGGCCAACGGCCTGACTTTC. Translating gives CASRETAVSGANGLTF.

This clone was detected only once. This chain joins TRBV7-9 and TRBJ2-2; D is possibly TRBD1 (6 bases). Germline V gene lookup returns CDR1 SEHNR and CDR2 FQNEAQ (reference sequence). The CDR3 runs to 15 residues. V was trimmed by 5 bases and J by 3 bases, leaving 13 bases between them. Here the CDR3 reads CASSADRLYTGELFF. In nucleotides, the CDR3 is TGTGCCAGCAGCGCGGACAGACTATACACCGGGGAGCTGTTTTTT.

The rearrangement joins TRBV7-9 to TRBJ2-1, with a possible D match to TRBD1 (6 bases). The CDR3 consists of 13 residues. The germline V and J ends were trimmed by 5 bases and 4 bases, with 9 bases remaining between them. Per the germline V gene, CDR1 is SEHNR and CDR2 is FQNEAQ (reference sequence). Here the CDR3 reads CASSRGQYNEQFF. The CDR3 DNA reads as TGTGCCAGCAGCCGAGGACAGTACAATGAGCAGTTCTTC.

This clone was seen once. At one boundary the junction diverges from the germline segment, which might be a read error. The rearrangement links TRBV6-1 to TRBJ1-2; no definite D call. The germline V gene encodes CDR1 MNHNS and CDR2 SASEGT. The CDR3 is 14 residues long. The CDR3 DNA is TGTGCTAGCAGTGAAGCTATTCACAGCTATGGCTACACCTTC. Residues: CASSEAIHSYGYTF.

The J gene is TRBJ2-5, the V gene TRBV19; 10 bases align to TRBD1. Looked up from germline, CDR1 is LNHDA and CDR2 is SQIVND (reference sequence). This CDR3 has 16 residues. The V gene end was trimmed by 1 base and the J gene end by 2 bases; junction bases not matched to a gene: 4. The CDR3 protein is CASSIGWTGGQETQYF. The CDR3 DNA follows: TGTGCCAGTAGTATAGGCTGGACAGGGGGACAAGAGACCCAGTACTTC.

The CDR3: CASSLFLAGGPSTGELFF. The CDR3 region has the DNA TGTGCCAGCAGCTTATTCCTAGCGGGGGGCCCGAGCACCGGGGAGCTGTTTTTT. This chain links TRBV7-7 with TRBJ2-2; 11 bases map to TRBD2. Germline CDR1 is SSHAT and CDR2 is FNYEAQ (reference sequence). The CDR3 extends over 18 amino acids. The junction had 9 bases not matched to a gene; V was cut back by 2 bases and J by 4 bases. Together with reference TRBV7-7 and TRBJ2-2, the CDR3 gives the full variable domain: GAGVSQSPRYKVTKRGQDVTLRCDPISSHATLYWYQQALGQGPEFLTYFNYEAQPDKSGLPSDRFSAERPEGSISTLTIQRTEQRDSAMYRCASSLFLAGGPSTGELFFGEGSRLTVL.

The rearrangement joins TRBV4-1 to TRBJ2-1; perhaps TRBD2 as D (6 bases). The V and J ends lost 2 bases and 5 bases respectively, with 13 bases between them. The CDR3 contains 15 residues. Germline V gene lookup returns CDR1 MGHRA and CDR2 YSYEKL. CDR3 sequence: CASSQLATPDNEQFF. The CDR3 bases are TGCGCCAGCAGCCAACTAGCGACCCCGGACAATGAGCAGTTCTTC.

This rearrangement joins TRBV19 to TRBJ2-2; 8 nucleotides agree with TRBD1. Germline lookup yields CDR1 LNHDA and CDR2 SQIVND (reference sequence). This CDR3 has 16 residues. V was clipped by 1 base and J by 4 bases; unmatched bases: 5. CDR3 sequence (DNA): TGTGCCAGTAGTATAGTGTTAACAGGGGGCACCGGGGAGCTGTTTTTT. Translated, it gives CASSIVLTGGTGELFF.

The rearrangement joins TRBV27 to TRBJ2-1, with 8 positions matching TRBD2. J was trimmed by 3 bases and V by 6 bases; bases with no gene match: 4. From germline, CDR1 is MNHEY and CDR2 SMNVEV (reference sequence). The CDR3 extends over 14 amino acids. The CDR3 loop is CASRGLVVYNEQFF. The DNA for the CDR3 is TGTGCCAGCAGGGGACTAGTCGTCTACAATGAGCAGTTCTTC.

The J gene is TRBJ2-7, the V gene TRBV28; possible D gene TRBD1, 5 bases. The CDR3 totals 14 residues. V was pared by 3 bases and J by 6 bases, with 15 bases between. Germline lookup yields CDR1 MDHEN and CDR2 SYDVKM. The CDR3 region is CASSLKAEGVEQYF. DNA of the CDR3: TGTGCCAGCAGTTTGAAGGCCGAAGGGGTCGAGCAGTACTTC.

The rearrangement links TRBV5-4 to TRBJ2-7; 10 bases are a match to TRBD1. Germline CDR1 SGHNT, CDR2 YYREEE (reference sequence). J gave up 2 bases and V 4 bases, and 9 bases lay outside the gene matches. This CDR3 contains 16 residues. The CDR3 is CASSTPDRGQTYEQYF. The CDR3 region has the DNA TGTGCCAGCAGCACCCCTGACAGGGGGCAAACCTACGAGCAGTACTTC.

The chain recombines TRBV6-5 with TRBJ1-2, with 8 nucleotides matching TRBD1. V dropped 1 base and J dropped 6; count of bases not matched to a gene: 4. Germline loops: CDR1 MNHEY, CDR2 SVGAGI. This CDR3 comprises 14 residues. The CDR3 loop reads CASSYFQGADGYTF. The CDR3 DNA reads TGTGCCAGCAGTTACTTCCAGGGGGCAGATGGCTACACCTTC.

J is TRBJ1-1 and V is TRBV9; 11 nucleotides align to TRBD1. V lost 4 bases, J lost 3 bases, and 8 bases stayed unmatched. The CDR3 spans 16 residues. Germline-derived CDR1 and CDR2 are SGDLS and YYNGEE. CDR3 DNA sequence: TGTGCCAGCAGCCCAGGACAGGGGGCGTGGGACACTGAAGCTTTCTTT. Encoded protein: CASSPGQGAWDTEAFF.

The chain recombines TRBV5-1 with TRBJ2-2; possible D gene TRBD2, 6 bases. Germline V gene sequence: CDR1 SGHRS, CDR2 YFSETQ. V lost 4 bases and J 4 bases, leaving 14 bases between the germline ends. The CDR3 covers 15 residues. CDR3 in amino acids: CASSARDSATGELFF. The CDR3 DNA reads TGCGCCAGCAGCGCACGGGACTCAGCCACCGGGGAGCTGTTTTTT.

The chain employs TRBV27 and TRBJ1-4; D is uncertain. Germline values: CDR1 MNHEY, CDR2 SMNVEV (reference sequence). This CDR3 has 16 residues. V lost 2 bases and J lost 8, with 18 bases in between. CDR3 nucleotide sequence: TGTGCCAGCAGTTTACGGCGGCCCGGGGAAGGGGAAAAACTGTTTTTT. Protein: CASSLRRPGEGEKLFF. Drawing the rest from reference TRBV27 and TRBJ1-4, the complete variable domain is EAQVTQNPRYLITVTGKKLTVTCSQNMNHEYMSWYRQDPGLGLRQIYYSMNVEVTDKGDVPEGYKVSRKEKRNFPLILESPSPNQTSLYFCASSLRRPGEGEKLFFGSGTQLSVL.

This rearrangement joins TRBV14 to TRBJ1-2; TRBD1 is a possible D gene (5 bases). Germline V lookup: CDR1 SGHDN, CDR2 FVKESK. V lost 4 bases, J lost 2 bases, and 11 bases lay in between. The CDR3 extends over 14 amino acids. The CDR3: CASSPIRENYGYTF. The CDR3 DNA reads TGTGCCAGCAGCCCTATCAGGGAAAACTATGGCTACACCTTC.

The V call is TRBV28, the J call TRBJ2-3; 9 positions agree with TRBD2. After removal of 1 base from V and 8 bases from J, the junction contained 10 bases not matched to a gene. The CDR3 consists of 16 residues. In germline, CDR1 is MDHEN, CDR2 SYDVKM. The CDR3 DNA follows: TGTGCCAGCAGTTTATCAGCGGGAGGCTCCCCCCTTACGCAGTATTTT. Encoded protein: CASSLSAGGSPLTQYF.

The J gene is TRBJ1-1, the V gene TRBV6-1; 9 positions agree with TRBD1. J was trimmed by 5 bases and V by 6 bases; bases with no gene match: 10. The germline V gene has CDR1 MNHNS and CDR2 SASEGT. The length of the CDR3 is 15 residues. The CDR3 sequence: CASSKPGQGSTEAFF. The DNA of the CDR3 is TGTGCCAGCAGCAAACCGGGACAGGGAAGTACTGAAGCTTTCTTT.

This chain uses TRBV13 with TRBJ2-5; a weak D match, TRBD2 (5 bases). The DNA end lines up better with TRBJ2-7; the J call may be wrong. CDR1 is PRHDT, CDR2 FYEKMQ, per germline (reference sequence). The CDR3 loop spans 14 amino acids. The CDR3 region has the DNA TGTGCCAGCAGCGTCCGGGATAACTCCTACGAGCAGTACTTC. Translated: CASSVRDNSYEQYF.

The rearrangement uses TRBV14 and TRBJ1-2; D gene uncertain. V lost 4 bases, J lost 4 bases, and 7 bases lay in between. This CDR3 region has 12 residues. Germline lookup yields CDR1 SGHDN and CDR2 FVKESK. Here the CDR3 reads CASSLRSYGYTF. The CDR3 DNA reads TGTGCCAGCAGCCTGAGGAGCTATGGCTACACCTTC. Full variable domain (remainder filled in from reference TRBV14 and TRBJ1-2): EAGVTQFPSHSVIEKGQTVTLRCDPISGHDNLYWYRRVMGKEIKFLLHFVKESKQDESGMPNNRFLAERTGGTYSTLKVQPAELEDSGVYFCASSLRSYGYTFGSGTRLTVV.

The chain has TRBV19 and TRBJ2-1, with 10 bases lining up with TRBD2. The CDR3 totals 15 residues. Germline V gene data show CDR1 as LNHDA and CDR2 as SQIVND (reference sequence). The V and J ends lost 8 bases and 9 bases, in that order; junction bases with no gene match: 13. CDR3 sequence reads: CASVLLLAGTSEQFF. In nucleotides, the CDR3 is TGTGCCAGTGTTCTCTTACTAGCGGGGACCAGTGAGCAGTTCTTC.

With respect to this clone: The germline gene is not matched at one end of the junction; a read error may be the cause. This sequence joins TRBV15 and TRBJ2-5; no firm D call. This CDR3 has 12 residues. CDR1 and CDR2 from the germline V gene are LNHNV and YYDKDF (reference sequence). CDR3 DNA: TGTGCCACCAGCAGAGATCTGAACAGACCGGACTTC. It codes for CATSRDLNRPDF.

The chain couples TRBV6-4 to TRBJ1-6; D may be TRBD1 (6 bases). The CDR3 is 15 amino acids. Trimming took 4 bases from V and 4 from J, leaving 11 bases between them. CDR1 and CDR2 from the germline V gene are MRHNA and SNTAGT. CDR3 sequence reads: CASSAEGGYNSPLHF. For the CDR3, the DNA is TGTGCCAGCAGTGCGGAGGGGGGGTATAATTCACCCCTCCACTTT.

The gene calls are TRBV6-4 and TRBJ2-3; a possible D gene is TRBD1 (6 bases). Germline V gene data show CDR1 as MRHNA and CDR2 as SNTAGT. This CDR3 is 14 amino acids long. The V end was cut by 6 bases, the J end by 2 bases, with 12 bases between. CDR3 protein: CASSVTGTTDTQYF. CDR3 coding DNA: TGTGCCAGCAGCGTAACAGGGACCACAGATACGCAGTATTTT.

Comments on this clone: The junction differs from germline at one of its ends, possibly a read error. This sequence joins TRBV7-9 and TRBJ2-5, with 11 bases matching TRBD1. Germline lookup yields CDR1 SEHNR and CDR2 FQNEAQ (reference sequence). The CDR3 spans 16 residues. CDR3 in amino acids: CSSSLDWGQGEETQYF. The CDR3 DNA reads as TGTTCCAGCAGCTTAGACTGGGGACAGGGGGAAGAGACCCAGTACTTC.